This T cell receptor beta chain was captured by sequencing in a study of shared clonotypes between healthy human individuals. Ten immunoSEQ deep assay plates held the unsorted PBMC DNA. Data came from immunoSEQ multiplex PCR; TCRdb stores just in-frame clones and leaves some out. The sample lists hundreds of thousands of clones; around three quarters were seen once. Germline V gives CDR1 SQVTM, CDR2 ANQGSEA. Trimming removed 4 bases at V and 2 bases at J, with 10 bases between. CDR3 length equals 13 residues. Among the donors, all were Caucasian adults who lived in Nashville, Tennessee. The chain has TRBV29-1 and TRBJ2-3; D remains unclear. This TCR was recovered from a woman in her thirties or forties in good health. Some clones in this sample may be carry-over from other donors' samples. Sequenced sample: PBMCs. CDR3 amino acids: CSVVFVLTDTQYF. As DNA, the CDR3 is TGCAGCGTTGTGTTTGTCCTCACAGATACGCAGTATTTT.